This is a list of T cell receptor beta chains from one sample in a study of blood T cell repertoires in COVID-19. Generated by immunoSEQ multiplex PCR, the TCRdb table keeps only in-frame clones and is missing some. The data show roughly 250,000 clones, 75% to 90% seen once. Sequencing used peripheral blood. The origin of the receptors is a woman in her fifties or sixties with active or convalescent COVID-19. Both conserved end residues are part of each CDR3. The D gene is left open where the match is weak.

>TRBJ2-7|TRBV9|14|TRBD1
CASSERDRDYEQYF
>TRBJ1-1|TRBV6-2/TRBV6-3|14|.
CASSSNYPLGEAFF
>TRBJ1-3|TRBV7-2|15|.
CASISQRASGNTIYF
>TRBJ1-2|TRBV4-2|15|TRBD1
CASSQGDRDNYGYTF
>TRBJ2-7|TRBV3-1/TRBV3-2|15|.
CASSQGGTRAYEQYF
>TRBJ2-1|TRBV7-3|15|TRBD2
CASSVSGGPSNEQFF
>TRBJ2-7|TRBV7-9|17|TRBD1
CASSTRTGGAGVYEQYF
>TRBJ1-1|TRBV18|14|.
CASSPGQLNTEAFF
>TRBJ2-5|TRBV5-6|13|TRBD1
CASSPGQGETQYF
>TRBJ1-3|TRBV2|15|TRBD1
CASSVGQYSGNTIYF
>TRBJ2-4|TRBV23-1|14|.
CARREVAAKNIQYF
>TRBJ1-6|TRBV3-1/TRBV3-2|15|.
CASSQAMQGGSPLHF
>TRBJ2-1|TRBV5-1|14|TRBD1
CASSLDRADNEQFF
>TRBJ1-2|TRBV4-1|17|.
CASSQDLGKGHLYGYTF
>TRBJ1-5|TRBV19|17|TRBD1
CASSFRGDRAFNQPQHF
>TRBJ2-1|TRBV10-3|17|TRBD2
CAISYSGTSGVYNEQFF
>TRBJ2-5|TRBV7-9|14|.
CASSLVGQQETQYF
>TRBJ2-7|TRBV7-2|15|TRBD1
CASSLSPGAGGEQYF
>TRBJ2-1|TRBV4-1|17|TRBD2
CASSQEELAGPYNEQFF
>TRBJ2-1|TRBV30|14|TRBD2
CAWASLAGVAEQFF
>TRBJ1-2|TRBV5-1|16|.
CASTPGGGRANYGYTF
>TRBJ2-7|TRBV5-6|13|TRBD1
CASSLGTGWKQYF
>TRBJ2-5|TRBV11-2|16|.
CASSLWVGAAQETQYF
>TRBJ1-1|TRBV21-1|16|.
CASSDRDRESTSEAFF
>TRBJ2-3|TRBV5-1|15|.
CASSFRGAYTDTQYF
>TRBJ2-7|TRBV2|14|.
CASSLGGVRYEQYF
>TRBJ1-5|TRBV30|16|TRBD1
CAYQPSPGTGDQPQHF
>TRBJ1-5|TRBV2|15|.
CASSEENGVDQPQHF
>TRBJ2-3|TRBV19|12|.
CASSKRTDTQYF
>TRBJ2-2|TRBV4-1|15|.
CASSQVLKRTGELFF
>TRBJ1-2|TRBV6-5|15|TRBD1
CASTRPGTGNYGYTF
>TRBJ1-4|TRBV10-1|14|.
CASSEGRANEKLFF
>TRBJ1-2|TRBV10-2|16|.
CASSVGGGAGNYGYTF
>TRBJ1-1|TRBV18|15|.
CASSPREGGNTEAFF
>TRBJ2-2|TRBV6-5|15|TRBD2
CATLRAGVGTGELFF
>TRBJ2-3|TRBV19|15|TRBD1
CASRTTGGAVDTQYF
>TRBJ1-6|TRBV11-2|14|.
CASTPTGSYSPLHF
>TRBJ1-2|TRBV13|14|.
CASSSPQEYYGYTF
>TRBJ2-3|TRBV7-3|16|TRBD2
CASSPQGSGGSDTQYF
>TRBJ1-1|TRBV7-2|13|.
CASSTQRNTEAFF
>TRBJ2-3|TRBV6-5|16|.
CASSYAGNPSTDTQYF
>TRBJ1-4|TRBV12-3/TRBV12-4|12|TRBD1
CATRTGIEKLFF
>TRBJ1-2|TRBV5-1|15|TRBD1
CASSLAQGAQSGYTF
>TRBJ1-3|TRBV7-8|14|.
CASSLHREGNTIYF
>TRBJ1-6|TRBV5-4|14|.
CASSLDSGNSPLHF